The 11 T cell receptor beta chains presented below share a single source sample, sequenced in a study of OX40 agonist ivuxolimab in advanced cancers. Method: immunoSEQ multiplex PCR; TCRdb's copy keeps in-frame clones and lacks some. The profile covers 70,000 to 85,000 clones, with 84% appearing a single time and over 2% taken by the ten largest. This material consisted of CD4+ or CD8+ T cells sorted from blood, taken in a trial of the OX40 agonist ivuxolimab. The receptors stem from an adult with an advanced solid tumor such as melanoma, head and neck, liver or kidney cancer.

The V and J genes are TRBV6-1 and TRBJ2-1; perhaps TRBD2 as D (6 bases). CDR1 and CDR2 (germline): MNHNS, SASEGT. The CDR3 loop spans 15 amino acids. With 0 bases removed from V and 7 bases from J, the gap between germline ends came to 13 bases. CDR3 residues: CASSEALGGRNEQFF. CDR3 in DNA: TGTGCCAGCAGTGAAGCGCTTGGGGGGAGGAATGAGCAGTTCTTC.

In DNA form, the CDR3 reads TGCAGCGTTGCGGCATCGAGCCGGAGGTTAAGCTCCTACAATGAGCAGTTCTTC. This sequence encodes CSVAASSRRLSSYNEQFF. The chain combines TRBV29-1 with TRBJ2-1; weak D call: TRBD2 (5 bases). Looked up from germline, CDR1 is SQVTM and CDR2 is ANQGSEA. Trimming removed 4 bases from V and 0 bases from J, with 22 bases in between. The CDR3 covers 18 residues.

The V gene is TRBV5-1, the J gene TRBJ2-1; possible D gene TRBD2, 5 bases. The CDR3 sequence is 17 residues long. V gave up 0 bases and J gave up 0 bases, with 13 bases separating them. Germline V CDR1 and CDR2: SGHRS, YFSETQ. CDR3 bases: TGCGCCAGCAGCTTGGGCAGCGGCCCTAGCTCCTACAATGAGCAGTTCTTC. Translating gives CASSLGSGPSSYNEQFF. The whole variable domain, remainder taken from reference TRBV5-1 and TRBJ2-1, is KAGVTQTPRYLIKTRGQQVTLSCSPISGHRSVSWYQQTPGQGLQFLFEYFSETQRNKGNFPGRFSGRQFSNSRSEMNVSTLELGDSALYLCASSLGSGPSSYNEQFFGPGTRLTVL.

This clone was counted a few times. J is TRBJ2-1 and V is TRBV7-8; 14 nucleotides line up with TRBD2. The germline gives CDR1 SGHVS, CDR2 FQNEAQ. The CDR3 sequence is 18 residues long. V trimming: 5 bases; J trimming: 0 bases; junction bases outside the gene matches: 6. Written as DNA, the CDR3 is TGTGCCAGCAGCCCGGGGACTAGCGGGGGAAGCTCCTACAATGAGCAGTTCTTC. Residues: CASSPGTSGGSSYNEQFF.

The rearrangement joins TRBV27 to TRBJ2-3; 11 positions agree with TRBD1. Per the germline V gene, CDR1 is MNHEY and CDR2 is SMNVEV (reference sequence). The CDR3 runs to 14 residues. J lost 5 bases, V lost 4 bases, and 2 bases had no gene match. Written as DNA, the CDR3 is TGTGCCAGCAGTTCGGGACAGGGGGGAGATACGCAGTATTTT. This encodes CASSSGQGGDTQYF.

This clone was counted a single time. The V gene is TRBV5-1, the J gene TRBJ2-6; a weak D match, TRBD1 (6 bases). This CDR3 region has 17 residues. V was clipped by 2 bases and J by 0 bases, with 12 bases between them. The V gene's germline CDR1 is SGHRS and CDR2 YFSETQ. CDR3: CASSFTGFVSGANVLTF. CDR3 in DNA: TGCGCCAGCAGCTTTACAGGGTTTGTCTCTGGGGCCAACGTCCTGACTTTC. Variable domain in full (rest from reference TRBV5-1 and TRBJ2-6): KAGVTQTPRYLIKTRGQQVTLSCSPISGHRSVSWYQQTPGQGLQFLFEYFSETQRNKGNFPGRFSGRQFSNSRSEMNVSTLELGDSALYLCASSFTGFVSGANVLTFGAGSRLTVL.

The chain links TRBV7-2 to TRBJ2-3; 7 bases are shared with TRBD1. Germline V gives CDR1 SGHTA, CDR2 FQGNSA. The CDR3 contains 16 residues. V lost 1 base and J lost 5; bases outside the gene matches: 9. CDR3 protein: CASSLGLATGQDTQYF. The DNA for the CDR3 is TGTGCCAGCAGCTTAGGGCTTGCGACAGGGCAAGATACGCAGTATTTT.

J is TRBJ2-7 and V is TRBV11-2; D gene uncertain. The germline V and J ends were trimmed by 7 bases and 3 bases, with 7 bases remaining between them. The CDR3 totals 11 residues. The germline CDR1 and CDR2 sequences are SGHAT and FQNNGV. CDR3 sequence reads: CASKGYYEQYF. The CDR3 region has the DNA TGTGCCAGCAAGGGTTACTACGAGCAGTACTTC.

This clone appeared once. This chain connects TRBV4-1 to TRBJ2-4, with 8 bases aligning to TRBD2. The CDR3 totals 16 residues. CDR1 is MGHRA, CDR2 YSYEKL, per germline. V shed 1 base, J shed 2 bases, and the junction held 4 bases outside the gene matches. Here the CDR3 DNA reads TGCGCCAGCAGCCAAGCGGGAGGGTCGTCCAAAAACATTCAGTACTTC. Translated, it gives CASSQAGGSSKNIQYF.

This clone is a singleton in its sample. The rearrangement joins TRBV18 to TRBJ2-3; 10 bases map to TRBD1. CDR3 length: 15 residues. After removal of 6 bases from V and 3 bases from J, the junction contained 6 bases not matched to a gene. Germline CDR1 and CDR2: KGHSH and LQKENI. As DNA, the CDR3 is TGTGCCAGCTCGCAGGGACAGGGGCGAACAGATACGCAGTATTTT. As protein: CASSQGQGRTDTQYF.

This rearrangement joins TRBV4-1 to TRBJ1-4; 7 bases are shared with TRBD1. Unmatched junction bases numbered 6, after V lost 4 bases and J lost 10 bases. This CDR3 has 13 residues. Per germline, CDR1 MGHRA and CDR2 YSYEKL. This CDR3 reads CASSPWTGLKLFF. The CDR3 nucleotides are TGCGCCAGCAGCCCATGGACAGGTTTAAAACTGTTTTTT.